This passage covers 24 T cell receptor beta chains from one sample sequenced in a study of shared clonotypes between healthy human individuals. Libraries were prepared by immunoSEQ multiplex PCR; TCRdb keeps only in-frame clonotypes and omits some of them. The sample has under 600,000 clones; 95% to 98% are singletons. Naive-designated CD8 cells lacked CD45RO, were positively enriched for CCR7, and omitted terminally differentiated effector memory CD45RA+ cells. The sequencing sample was made of naive CD8+ T cells sorted from blood. These receptors all come from a young man in good health.

The CDR3 DNA is TGTGCCAGCAGCTTGGTATTACAGGGGCGGGAGACCCAGTACTTC. It codes for CASSLVLQGRETQYF. The chain is built from TRBV5-5 and TRBJ2-5; 7 positions match TRBD1. Germline lookup yields CDR1 SGHKS and CDR2 YYEKEE (reference sequence). The V gene end was trimmed by 0 bases and the J gene end by 5 bases; junction bases not matched to a gene: 7. The CDR3 length is 15 residues. The full variable domain, rest sourced from reference TRBV5-5 and TRBJ2-5, is DAGVTQSPTHLIKTRGQQVTLRCSPISGHKSVSWYQQVLGQGPQFIFQYYEKEERGRGNFPDRFSARQFPNYSSELNVNALLLGDSALYLCASSLVLQGRETQYFGPGTRLLVL.

The V gene is TRBV2, the J gene TRBJ2-5; either TRBD1 or TRBD2 may supply D (5 bases each). Germline V gene sequence: CDR1 SNHLY, CDR2 FYNNEI. This CDR3 contains 14 residues. Deletions cut 5 bases from V and 4 bases from J, with 14 bases between. Here the CDR3 reads CASSFVGTSETQYF. The CDR3, as DNA: TGTGCCAGCAGTTTTGTCGGGACGTCAGAGACCCAGTACTTC.

The CDR3, as DNA: TGTGCCAGCAGTGCGCCCCCTATCAGTGTATACTCAGATACGCAGTATTTT. Amino acid sequence: CASSAPPISVYSDTQYF. This chain links TRBV21-1 with TRBJ2-3. TRBV21-1 is a pseudogene. The length of the CDR3 is 17 residues.

This chain links TRBV27 with TRBJ2-2; D not resolved. Trimming took off 2 bases at V and 5 bases at J, with 3 bases between the two ends. The CDR3 sequence is 12 residues long. The germline V gene encodes CDR1 MNHEY and CDR2 SMNVEV (reference sequence). The CDR3 nucleotides read TGTGCCAGCAGTTTAATTACCGGGGAGCTGTTTTTT. As protein: CASSLITGELFF.

The chain uses TRBV27 and TRBJ1-5; a weak D match, TRBD1 (5 bases). The CDR3 totals 13 residues. Germline CDR1 and CDR2: MNHEY and SMNVEV (reference sequence). Trimming removed 6 bases from V and 3 bases from J, with 9 bases in between. The CDR3 bases are TGTGCCAGCAGAGGGGATCTCAATCAGCCCCAGCATTTT. It specifies CASRGDLNQPQHF.

The J gene is TRBJ2-5, the V gene TRBV28, with D tentatively TRBD1 or TRBD2 (5 bases each). Between the trimmed V and J ends, which lost 3 bases and 7 bases, there was a span of 18 bases. Germline V gene sequence: CDR1 MDHEN, CDR2 SYDVKM. This CDR3 contains 15 residues. CDR3 DNA sequence: TGTGCCAGCAGTTTCACAACCGGGGACGGCGGGACCCAGTACTTC. Translating it yields CASSFTTGDGGTQYF.

The rearrangement joins TRBV7-9 to TRBJ2-3; 7 bases map to TRBD1. Trimming took 2 bases from V and 3 from J; bases not matched to a gene: 5. Germline CDR1 SEHNR, CDR2 FQNEAQ (reference sequence). The CDR3 has 15 residues. The CDR3 DNA reads as TGTGCCAGCAGCTTAAGGGGGCAAAGGACAGATACGCAGTATTTT. This encodes CASSLRGQRTDTQYF. The full variable domain, rest sourced from reference TRBV7-9 and TRBJ2-3, is DTGVSQNPRHKITKRGQNVTFRCDPISEHNRLYWYRQTLGQGPEFLTYFQNEAQLEKSRLLSDRFSAERPKGSFSTLEIQRTEQGDSAMYLCASSLRGQRTDTQYFGPGTRLTVL.

J is TRBJ1-2 and V is TRBV27; 7 positions agree with TRBD1. The CDR3 contains 16 residues. The trim removed 0 bases at V and 4 bases at J, leaving 8 bases unmatched. CDR1 MNHEY and CDR2 SMNVEV come from the germline V gene (reference sequence). CDR3 bases: TGTGCCAGCAGTTTATCAAGGACAGGATCTCCCTATGGCTACACCTTC. Amino acids: CASSLSRTGSPYGYTF.

On this clone: Other nucleotide sequences in the sample specify the same CDR3. The V and J genes are TRBV9 and TRBJ2-6; no definite D call. V was trimmed by 1 base and J by 4 bases, leaving 9 bases between them. The CDR3 runs to 15 residues. Germline assignment: CDR1 SGDLS and CDR2 YYNGEE. The CDR3 coding sequence is TGTGCCAGCAGCGTATACGGGTCCGGGGCCAACGTCCTGACTTTC. The encoded protein is CASSVYGSGANVLTF.

CDR3 sequence (DNA): TGTGCCAGCAGCGTAATTTCGGGGATGGAAGCTTTCTTT. Protein: CASSVISGMEAFF. J is TRBJ1-1 and V is TRBV9; D is unresolved. Germline lookup yields CDR1 SGDLS and CDR2 YYNGEE. The CDR3 runs to 13 residues. V was pared by 1 base and J by 8 bases, with 12 bases between.

The chain carries TRBV19 and TRBJ1-1; D ambiguous. Germline CDR1 reads LNHDA; CDR2 reads SQIVND (reference sequence). V was trimmed by 3 bases and J by 5 bases, leaving 7 bases between them. The CDR3 sequence is 12 residues long. CDR3 in amino acids: CASSIGMTEAFF. Here the CDR3 DNA reads TGTGCCAGTAGTATCGGGATGACTGAAGCTTTCTTT.

This clone was seen just once. The chain employs TRBV11-2 and TRBJ2-5; D remains unclear. V was cut by 3 bases and J by 5 bases, with 7 bases left in between. Germline V gene lookup returns CDR1 SGHAT and CDR2 FQNNGV. The CDR3 loop spans 12 amino acids. The chain's CDR3 is CASSLSGETQYF. CDR3 coding DNA: TGTGCCAGCAGCTTGAGTGGGGAGACCCAGTACTTC.

With respect to this clone: Other DNA sequences in the sample encode the same CDR3. The rearrangement joins TRBV4-3 to TRBJ2-7; 11 nucleotides match TRBD1. CDR1 is LGHNA and CDR2 is YSLEER in the germline V gene. The CDR3 runs 15 residues. V gave up 3 bases and J gave up 0 bases; unmatched junction bases: 1. CDR3 sequence: CASSQGTGGSYEQYF. The CDR3 DNA is TGCGCCAGCAGCCAGGGGACAGGGGGCTCCTACGAGCAGTACTTC.

This clone occurred once. This chain uses TRBV11-2 with TRBJ2-7; no definite D call. The V end was cut by 5 bases, the J end by 2 bases, with 13 bases between. Germline V gives CDR1 SGHAT, CDR2 FQNNGV. This CDR3 has 14 amino acids. CDR3 DNA sequence: TGTGCCAGCAGCCTCTTAACCAGCGCCTACGAGCAGTACTTC. Amino acids: CASSLLTSAYEQYF.

The rearrangement joins TRBV7-9 to TRBJ2-7; D is undetermined. Per germline, CDR1 SEHNR and CDR2 FQNEAQ (reference sequence). CDR3 length: 15 amino acids. V dropped 5 bases and J dropped 4 bases, with 18 bases sitting between them. The CDR3 sequence is CASSPWRDTEYEQYF. In DNA, the CDR3 is TGTGCCAGCAGCCCATGGAGAGACACGGAATACGAGCAGTACTTC.

This rearrangement joins TRBV5-1 to TRBJ2-5; 8 positions match TRBD2. Germline CDR1 reads SGHRS; CDR2 reads YFSETQ. V dropped 0 bases and J dropped 2; count of bases not matched to a gene: 6. This CDR3 spans 16 amino acids. The CDR3 DNA follows: TGCGCCAGCAGCTTGGCCCTAGCGGGCATGCAAGAGACCCAGTACTTC. Its protein is CASSLALAGMQETQYF.

The chain is built from TRBV27 and TRBJ1-2; no clear D gene. Trimming stripped 3 bases from V and 6 bases from J, with 14 bases between. The CDR3 has 14 amino acids. CDR1 and CDR2 from the germline V gene are MNHEY and SMNVEV (reference sequence). The CDR3: CASSFSEDVDGYTF. Here the CDR3 DNA reads TGTGCCAGCAGTTTTTCCGAGGATGTCGATGGCTACACCTTC.

The chain is built from TRBV25-1 and TRBJ2-1; the match to TRBD2 covers 11 bases. The V gene end was trimmed by 9 bases and the J gene end by 2 bases; junction bases not matched to a gene: 3. The CDR3 totals 14 residues. The germline V gene has CDR1 MGHDK and CDR2 SYGVNS. This CDR3 is CASRLAGTYNEQFF. The CDR3 nucleotides read TGTGCCAGTCGACTAGCGGGAACCTACAATGAGCAGTTCTTC.

The chain employs TRBV5-4 and TRBJ2-3, with unresolved D. Germline CDR1 SGHNT, CDR2 YYREEE (reference sequence). The CDR3 spans 13 residues. The V gene lost 3 bases and the J gene lost 2 bases, with 7 bases spanning the gap. The CDR3 DNA sequence: TGTGCCAGCAGCTACGTATACACAGATACGCAGTATTTT. Its protein product is CASSYVYTDTQYF.

The rearrangement uses TRBV25-1 and TRBJ2-7, with D possibly TRBD1 on 6 matching bases. Trimming left V 3 bases short and J 0 bases short, with 12 bases between. Germline V gives CDR1 MGHDK, CDR2 SYGVNS. The CDR3 is made up of 15 amino acids. As DNA, the CDR3 is TGTGCCAGCAGTGAGGGGACACCAAGCTCCTACGAGCAGTACTTC. This codes for CASSEGTPSSYEQYF.

Ten or more counts support this clone. This rearrangement joins TRBV11-2 to TRBJ2-1; no definite D call. Deletions cut 1 base from V and 6 bases from J, with 16 bases between. Germline values: CDR1 SGHAT, CDR2 FQNNGV. This CDR3 spans 16 amino acids. The CDR3 DNA reads TGTGCCAGCAGCTTAGTTTACCCGGGTTTCGGCAATGAGCAGTTCTTC. Amino acid sequence: CASSLVYPGFGNEQFF.

This clone came up once. The chain joins TRBV4-1 to TRBJ1-4, with TRBD1 as a possible D gene (6 bases). CDR3 length: 15 amino acids. Germline CDR1 MGHRA, CDR2 YSYEKL. V was cut by 4 bases and J by 0 bases, with 9 bases left in between. This chain's CDR3 is CASSPGTSTNEKLFF. CDR3 DNA sequence: TGCGCCAGCAGCCCCGGGACATCAACTAATGAAAAACTGTTTTTT.

The V gene is TRBV29-1, the J gene TRBJ2-7; 9 nucleotides agree with TRBD2. Per the germline V gene, CDR1 is SQVTM and CDR2 is ANQGSEA. This CDR3 has 16 residues. Trimming removed 0 bases from V and 4 bases from J; junction bases left unmatched: 10. The CDR3 bases are TGCAGCGTTGAAGATCCCGTGACTAGCGGATTGTACGAGCAGTACTTC. This translates into CSVEDPVTSGLYEQYF.

This clone was counted a single time. The CDR3 DNA is TGTGCCAGCAGCGGGGAGGGTCGAACCTCCTACGAGCAGTACTTC. The encoded protein is CASSGEGRTSYEQYF. V and J are TRBV11-3 and TRBJ2-7; 7 bases align to TRBD2. The CDR3 covers 15 residues. From germline, CDR1 is SGHNT and CDR2 YENEEA. J was trimmed by 0 bases and V by 5 bases; bases with no gene match: 7.